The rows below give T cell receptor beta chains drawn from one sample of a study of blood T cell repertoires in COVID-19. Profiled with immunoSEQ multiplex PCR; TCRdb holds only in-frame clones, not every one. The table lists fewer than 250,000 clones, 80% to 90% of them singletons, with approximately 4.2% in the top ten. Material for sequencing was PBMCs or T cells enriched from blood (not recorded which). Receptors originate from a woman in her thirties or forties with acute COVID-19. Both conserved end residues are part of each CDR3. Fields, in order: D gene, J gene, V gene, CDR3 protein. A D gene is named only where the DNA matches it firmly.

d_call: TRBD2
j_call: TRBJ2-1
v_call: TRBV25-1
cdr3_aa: CASSDSLGGGGYEQFF

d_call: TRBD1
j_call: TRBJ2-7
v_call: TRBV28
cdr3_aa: CASSFLDRDRREQYF

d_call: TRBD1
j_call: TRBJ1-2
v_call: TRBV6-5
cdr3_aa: CATGTGLGYTF

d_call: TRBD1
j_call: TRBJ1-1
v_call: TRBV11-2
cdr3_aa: CASSQGDRLNTEAFF

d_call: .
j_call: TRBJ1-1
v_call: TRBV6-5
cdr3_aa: CASNSHWEAFF

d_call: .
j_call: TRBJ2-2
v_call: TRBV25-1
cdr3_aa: CASSEYRDTGELFF

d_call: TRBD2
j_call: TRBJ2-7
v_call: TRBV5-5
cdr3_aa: CASSLRGLAAYEQYF

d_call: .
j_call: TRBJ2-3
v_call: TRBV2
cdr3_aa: CASSTGVRQDTQYF

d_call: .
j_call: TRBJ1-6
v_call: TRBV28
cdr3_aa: CASSLPTTRALHF

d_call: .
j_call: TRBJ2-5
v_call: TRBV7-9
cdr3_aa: CASIQRGGFQETQYF

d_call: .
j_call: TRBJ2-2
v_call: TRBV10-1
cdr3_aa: CASSGRGLPGELFF

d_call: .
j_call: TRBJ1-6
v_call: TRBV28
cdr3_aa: CASRRGFSSYNSPLHF

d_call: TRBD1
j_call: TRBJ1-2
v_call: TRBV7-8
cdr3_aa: CASSPTGGEVYGYTF

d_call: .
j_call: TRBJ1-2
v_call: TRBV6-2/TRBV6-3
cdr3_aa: CASSPRGAWGYTF

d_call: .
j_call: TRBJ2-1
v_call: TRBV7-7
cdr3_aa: CASSFEGGSYNEQFF

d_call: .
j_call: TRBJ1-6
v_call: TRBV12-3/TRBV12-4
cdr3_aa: CASSQGFSPLHF